This T cell receptor (beta chain) was sequenced in a study of T cell repertoires in cytomegalovirus infection. Across the whole study: Both CMV infection and a matching HLA type were indicated by public TCR beta signatures. Study conclusions and caveats: Cumulated frequencies of public TCR beta families served to identify carriers of CMV plus the relevant HLA. The ex vivo response showed dominance by HLA-C-restricted CMV-specific TCR beta clonotypes.

Using its own MiXCR run on the reads, TCRdb lists one record per CDR3 protein. The sample has 350,000 to 500,000 distinct CDR3 sequences; 31% are singletons. As concerns this clonotype: Its specificity is unknown.

The CDR3 extends over 16 amino acids. Germline assignment: CDR1 DFQATT and CDR2 SNEGSKA (reference sequence). The ends lost 1 base at V and 6 bases at J; junction bases unmatched: 11. The V call is TRBV20-1, the J call TRBJ2-1, with TRBD1 identical over 8 bases. The sequenced material came from PBMCs. This TCR was sampled from a human donor in good health (CMV status not recorded). Some clones in this sample may be carry-over from other donors' samples. The chain's CDR3 is CSARGIQGAQGNEQFF. The DNA for the CDR3 is TGCAGTGCTAGAGGTATCCAGGGGGCGCAGGGCAATGAGCAGTTCTTC.